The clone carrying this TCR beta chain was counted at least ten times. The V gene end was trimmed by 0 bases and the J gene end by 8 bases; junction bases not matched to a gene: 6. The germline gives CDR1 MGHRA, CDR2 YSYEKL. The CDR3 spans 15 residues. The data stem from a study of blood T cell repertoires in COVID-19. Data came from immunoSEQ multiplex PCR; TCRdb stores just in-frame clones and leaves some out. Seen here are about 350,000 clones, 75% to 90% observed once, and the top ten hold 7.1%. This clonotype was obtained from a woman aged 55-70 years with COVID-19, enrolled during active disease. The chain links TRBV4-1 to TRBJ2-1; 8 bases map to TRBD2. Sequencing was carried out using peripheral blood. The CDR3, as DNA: TGCGCCAGCAGCCAAGAGCAGCGGGGGACGGATGAGCAGTTCTTC. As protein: CASSQEQRGTDEQFF.